One and the same sample provided the 28 T cell receptor beta chains below, sequenced in a study of CD8+CD57+ T cells in acquired aplastic anemia. Genomic DNA, the template, was used for profiling of the TCR beta VDJ and CDR3. TCRdb reprocessed the reads via MiXCR and lists one record per CDR3 protein. This table holds 200,000 to 300,000 distinct CDR3 sequences, 65% to 90% found once. Those patients picked for sequencing had displayed CD8+CD57+ cell expansion on flow cytometry. Specimen: sorted CD4+, CD8+, or CD8+CD57+ T cells (not recorded which) from PBMCs. The origin of the receptors is a human donor with aplastic anemia.

This chain joins TRBV20-1 and TRBJ2-1, with D possibly TRBD1 on 6 matching bases. CDR3 size: 15 residues. Germline CDR1 reads DFQATT; CDR2 reads SNEGSKA (reference sequence). V was trimmed by 6 bases and J by 6 bases, leaving 21 bases between them. For the CDR3, the DNA is TGCAGTGCCTCCCCCAGGGGAACGGAGGTCAATGAGCAGTTCTTC. Translating it yields CSASPRGTEVNEQFF.

The rearrangement joins TRBV5-1 to TRBJ1-2, with D hard to call. This CDR3 has 15 amino acids. The ends were cut back, 4 bases at V and 3 bases at J, with 16 bases in the middle. CDR1 and CDR2 from the germline V gene are SGHRS and YFSETQ. CDR3 region: CASSPRGEPYYGYTF. CDR3 nucleotides: TGCGCCAGCAGCCCTCGGGGAGAGCCCTACTATGGCTACACCTTC.

This rearrangement joins TRBV7-2 to TRBJ2-7; possible D gene TRBD1, 6 bases. V was shortened by 3 bases and J by 1 base, with 22 bases between the two germline ends. CDR1 is SGHTA and CDR2 is FQGNSA in the germline V gene. The CDR3 loop spans 18 amino acids. The CDR3 here is CASSFQGDRTAHSYEQYV. CDR3 coding DNA: TGTGCCAGCAGCTTTCAGGGAGACCGGACAGCCCATTCCTACGAGCAGTACGTC.

The chain employs TRBV7-8 and TRBJ1-5; tentatively, D is TRBD1 (5 bases). Trimming took 0 bases from V and 10 from J, leaving 22 bases between them. The V gene's germline CDR1 is SGHVS and CDR2 FQNEAQ. The CDR3 is made up of 17 amino acids. Here the CDR3 reads CASSLAPGTNYNYPQHF. Here the CDR3 DNA reads TGTGCCAGCAGCTTAGCGCCGGGGACCAACTATAACTACCCCCAGCATTTT.

This chain uses TRBV5-4 with TRBJ2-5, with D uncertain. The CDR3 extends over 12 amino acids. Germline V gives CDR1 SGHNT, CDR2 YYREEE (reference sequence). Trimming shortened V by 4 bases and J by 4 bases, and 8 bases separated the two germline ends. CDR3 residues: CASSVTTETQYF. DNA of the CDR3: TGTGCCAGCAGCGTTACTACAGAGACCCAGTACTTC.

This clonotype was counted once. The rearrangement uses TRBV20-1 and TRBJ1-2; D is undetermined. Germline V gives CDR1 DFQATT, CDR2 SNEGSKA (reference sequence). V was trimmed by 0 bases and J by 4 bases, leaving 21 bases between them. There are 17 residues in the CDR3. The CDR3 spells CSARDRDKGDESYGYTF. CDR3 coding DNA: TGCAGTGCTAGAGACAGAGACAAGGGAGATGAAAGCTATGGCTACACCTTC.

The chain carries TRBV7-9 and TRBJ2-7; TRBD1 or TRBD2 may be the D gene (5 bases each). Germline values: CDR1 SEHNR, CDR2 FQNEAQ (reference sequence). The CDR3 has 14 amino acids. The CDR3 sequence is CASSLAGSSGAHVV. The CDR3 DNA is TGTGCCAGCAGCTTAGCGGGTAGCTCCGGGGCCCACGTCGTC.

As concerns this clonotype: At one end the junction does not follow the germline gene, possibly because of a read error. The CDR3 nucleotides read TGTGCCAGCAGCTTAGTACCCGGGGAGCTGTACATCTTC. It yields the protein CASSLVPGELYIF. The rearrangement links TRBV7-9 to TRBJ1-2; D is unclear. The CDR3 length is 13 residues. Germline CDR1 is SEHNR and CDR2 is FQNEAQ (reference sequence).

The V call is TRBV9, the J call TRBJ1-2; 7 bases agree with TRBD1. CDR3 length: 15 residues. The ends lost 3 bases at V and 12 bases at J; junction bases unmatched: 17. Germline lookup yields CDR1 SGDLS and CDR2 YYNGEE. The chain's CDR3 is CASSGGDRQGGNNTF. The CDR3, as DNA: TGTGCCAGCAGCGGGGGGGACCGACAGGGAGGAAACAACACCTTC.

Regarding this clonotype: The CDR3 does not end in the conserved phenylalanine or tryptophan, so this is likely a read error. The limits of the CDR3 on the DNA are not certain, so only TCRdb's listed CDR3 is given. This sequence joins TRBV7-2 and TRBJ2-3; the D call TRBD1 from the table was never checked on the DNA. CDR1 and CDR2 from the germline V gene are SGHTA and FQGNSA. Inclusive of both ends, the CDR3 amounts to 13 amino acids. The chain's CDR3 is CASSPGGTAAYNL.

The rearrangement uses TRBV11-3 and TRBJ1-3; no clear D gene. The CDR3 length is 15 residues. The V gene lost 5 bases and the J gene lost 4 bases, with 15 bases spanning the gap. Germline V gives CDR1 SGHNT, CDR2 YENEEA. In nucleotides, the CDR3 is TGTGCCAGCAGCCCAGAGCCAGGAGGGGGAAACACCATATATTTT. This codes for CASSPEPGGGNTIYF.

On this clonotype: At one of its ends the junction is not consistent with the germline gene, which may arise from a read error. CDR3 in amino acids: CASSRGSRQEAKNF. For the CDR3, the DNA is TGTGCCAGCAGCAGGGGGAGCCGACAGGAAGCCAAGAACTTC. The chain has TRBV9 and TRBJ2-4; D possibly corresponds to TRBD1 (6 bases). CDR1 and CDR2 from the germline V gene are SGDLS and YYNGEE. This CDR3 region has 14 residues.

As regards this clonotype: This likely comes from a read error, as the CDR3 has no conserved phenylalanine or tryptophan at its end. The limits of the CDR3 on the DNA are not certain, so only TCRdb's listed CDR3 is given. The gene calls are TRBV10-1 and TRBJ2-7; the table's D call, TRBD1, has no DNA check behind it. Germline loops: CDR1 WNHNN, CDR2 SYGVQD (reference sequence). The CDR3 contains 16 residues when both ends are counted. This CDR3 is CASRGGGRANLFFQQG.

V and J are TRBV7-2 and TRBJ2-7; no definite D call. This CDR3 comprises 18 residues. The ends were cut back, 2 bases at V and 4 bases at J, with 24 bases in the middle. Looked up from germline, CDR1 is SGHTA and CDR2 is FQGNSA. CDR3 DNA: TGTGCCAGCAGCTTACGTAGTGTCCGGAATGGAATCAATTACGAGCAGTACGTC. Translating it yields CASSLRSVRNGINYEQYV.

The CDR3 spells CASSLEWGGNTQYF. The CDR3 nucleotides are TGTGCCAGCAGCTTAGAGTGGGGTGGGAATACGCAGTATTTT. The rearrangement uses TRBV7-2 and TRBJ2-3; D is unresolved. V lost 1 base and J lost 7, with 12 bases in between. The CDR3 has 14 amino acids. Germline CDR1 is SGHTA and CDR2 is FQGNSA.

This clonotype was counted between two and nine times. The chain links TRBV19 to TRBJ1-6; no reliable D call. Germline assignment: CDR1 LNHDA and CDR2 SQIVND (reference sequence). The CDR3 extends over 13 amino acids. Deletions cut 6 bases from V and 8 bases from J, with 11 bases between. The CDR3 sequence is CASSLVRDSPLHF. CDR3 coding DNA: TGTGCCAGTAGCTTAGTGAGGGATTCACCCCTCCACTTT. Variable domain in full (rest from reference TRBV19 and TRBJ1-6): DGGITQSPKYLFRKEGQNVTLSCEQNLNHDAMYWYRQDPGQGLRLIYYSQIVNDFQKGDIAEGYSVSREKKESFPLTVTSAQKNPTAFYLCASSLVRDSPLHFGNGTRLTVT.

Comments on this clonotype: Its ends do not fully match the called genes, so a read error is possible. V and J are TRBV2 and TRBJ2-3; tentatively, D is TRBD1 or TRBD2 (5 bases each). The germline gives CDR1 SNHLY, CDR2 FYNNEI. The CDR3 totals 13 residues. DNA for the CDR3: TGTGCCAGCAGGGAAGGGGACGGAACTGAAGCTTATTTT. This encodes CASREGDGTEAYF.

Details on this clonotype: A read error may produce the germline difference seen at one junction end. This chain joins TRBV7-9 and TRBJ2-3, with TRBD2 matching over 7 bases. The CDR3 runs to 14 residues. Germline CDR1 SEHNR, CDR2 FQNEAQ (reference sequence). In DNA, the CDR3 is TGTGCCAGTAGTTTAGCGGGCGGAGCCGATAATGAGCAGTTT. Translated, it gives CASSLAGGADNEQF.

The chain uses TRBV19 and TRBJ1-5; a weak D match, TRBD1 (5 bases). Germline loops: CDR1 LNHDA, CDR2 SQIVND (reference sequence). Between the trimmed V and J ends, which lost 4 bases and 3 bases, there was a span of 10 bases. CDR3 length equals 14 residues. CDR3 sequence reads: CASSTRGYNQPQHF. The CDR3, as DNA: TGTGCCAGTAGTACTCGGGGGTACAATCAGCCCCAGCATTTT.

V usage is TRBV7-8 and J usage is TRBJ2-1; 7 positions agree with TRBD2. Germline values: CDR1 SGHVS, CDR2 FQNEAQ. The CDR3 runs 16 residues. The V gene end was trimmed by 3 bases and the J gene end by 13 bases; junction bases not matched to a gene: 18. CDR3 residues: CASSFHRNGRSDSQFF. The CDR3 coding sequence is TGTGCCAGCAGCTTTCATAGAAACGGGAGGAGCGATTCCCAGTTCTTC.

The gene calls are TRBV5-6 and TRBJ2-2; D gene uncertain. V lost 3 bases and J 7 bases, leaving 7 bases between the germline ends. Germline assignment: CDR1 SGHDT and CDR2 YYEEEE. The CDR3 is made up of 12 amino acids. Here the CDR3 reads CASSSVGGELFF. The CDR3 DNA sequence: TGTGCCAGCAGCTCGGTGGGCGGGGAGCTGTTTTTT.

This clonotype turned up a few times. The chain carries TRBV15 and TRBJ1-2, with 10 bases matching TRBD1. This CDR3 region has 17 residues. The trim removed 8 bases at V and 3 bases at J, leaving 15 bases unmatched. Per the germline V gene, CDR1 is LNHNV and CDR2 is YYDKDF (reference sequence). Here the CDR3 reads CATQEGTGALNHYGYTF. CDR3 DNA: TGTGCCACCCAAGAGGGGACAGGGGCCCTCAATCACTATGGCTACACCTTC.

Details on this clonotype: The final CDR3 position lacks the conserved phenylalanine or tryptophan, pointing to a likely read error. It is unclear where the CDR3 begins or ends on the DNA, so no DNA is shown, and the CDR3 is as TCRdb lists it. This chain connects TRBV7-8 to TRBJ2-5; the table's D call TRBD1 went unverified against the DNA. A total of 12 residues make up the CDR3, ends included. CDR1 and CDR2 (germline): SGHVS, FQNEAQ. CDR3 residues: CAVLGGAETQSL.

Turning to this clonotype: Germline and junction disagree at one end, which may indicate a read error. The V gene is TRBV5-1, the J gene TRBJ2-5; no clear D. Germline V gene lookup returns CDR1 SGHRS and CDR2 YFSETQ. This CDR3 comprises 14 residues. The CDR3 coding sequence is TGTGCCACCAGCAGAGGTACAGAGCAAGAGACCCAGTACTTC. Translating gives CATSRGTEQETQYF.

As for this clonotype: The conserved final phenylalanine or tryptophan is absent from the CDR3, which likely points to a read error. The limits of the CDR3 on the DNA are not certain, so only TCRdb's listed CDR3 is given. V and J are TRBV9 and TRBJ2-3; TRBD2, the D gene given by the table, was not confirmed from the DNA. CDR1 and CDR2 from the germline V gene are SGDLS and YYNGEE. The CDR3 contains 13 residues when both ends are counted. CDR3 protein: CASSVGLTGRTDI.

Worth noting for this clonotype: The junction shows a germline mismatch at one end, possibly a read error. The rearrangement links TRBV15 to TRBJ2-5; TRBD2 matches at 8 bases. The CDR3 covers 14 residues. CDR1 is LNHNV and CDR2 is YYDKDF in the germline V gene (reference sequence). The CDR3 nucleotides are TGTGCCACCACCGGGGGGGGCGCCCAAGAGGCCCAGTACTTC. As protein: CATTGGGAQEAQYF.

A remark on this clonotype: Given a much more abundant clone one base away, this may be a read error. The chain uses TRBV13 and TRBJ2-3, with D perhaps matching TRBD1 (5 bases). Between the trimmed V and J ends, which lost 1 base and 11 bases, there was a span of 16 bases. There are 14 residues in the CDR3. Germline V gene lookup returns CDR1 PRHDT and CDR2 FYEKMQ (reference sequence). CDR3 sequence reads: CASSLVAWGDEQYF. The CDR3 DNA reads TGTGCCAGCAGCTTAGTGGCCTGGGGCGATGAGCAGTATTTT.

As regards this clonotype: The CDR3 end shows no conserved phenylalanine or tryptophan, and so a read error is likely. No DNA is shown, since the ends of the CDR3 on it are uncertain; the CDR3 is the one TCRdb lists. The chain recombines TRBV7-9 with TRBJ1-2. The CDR3 extends over 13 residues, inclusive of both ends. CDR1 is SEHNR and CDR2 is FQNEAQ in the germline V gene (reference sequence). This CDR3 is CASSFESSGGYDE.